Described below is a single T cell receptor beta chain sequence and its context. The source of the sample is a study of blood T cell repertoires in COVID-19. This CDR3 is 15 amino acids long. V was shortened by 4 bases and J by 6 bases, with 20 bases between the two germline ends. In germline, CDR1 is SGHKS, CDR2 YYEKEE (reference sequence). This table comes from immunoSEQ multiplex PCR, and its TCRdb copy is limited to in-frame clones, with some not included. The sample carries 240,000 or so clones, 86% recorded once. The gene calls are TRBV5-5 and TRBJ2-7; a weak D match, TRBD1 (6 bases). Source material: peripheral blood. This TCR came from a woman aged 25 to 45 who had recovered from COVID-19. This chain's CDR3 is CASSEIDRSWGEQYF. The DNA for the CDR3 is TGTGCCAGCAGCGAAATAGACAGGTCATGGGGCGAGCAGTACTTC. The variable domain in full, completed from reference TRBV5-5 and TRBJ2-7, reads DAGVTQSPTHLIKTRGQQVTLRCSPISGHKSVSWYQQVLGQGPQFIFQYYEKEERGRGNFPDRFSARQFPNYSSELNVNALLLGDSALYLCASSEIDRSWGEQYFGPGTRLTVT.